The 8 T cell receptor beta chains presented below share a single source sample, sequenced in a study of T cell repertoires in cytomegalovirus infection. TCRdb fed the reads into MiXCR, producing one record per CDR3 protein. The sample consists of roughly 500,000 distinct CDR3 sequences, under 45% of them appearing once. For these receptors, no antigen is known. The source material was cultured PBMCs, sampled from culture after CMV antigen stimulation. These receptors originate from a human donor in good health (CMV status not recorded). Some clones in this sample may be carry-over from other donors' samples.

The rearrangement links TRBV27 to TRBJ2-6; D perhaps matches TRBD1 (5 bases). The germline V gene encodes CDR1 MNHEY and CDR2 SMNVEV (reference sequence). V lost 7 bases and J lost 0, with 13 bases in between. This CDR3 is built from 16 residues. As DNA, the CDR3 is TGTGCCAGCAAAGACAGAGCCTTCTCTGGGGCCAACGTCCTGACTTTC. Translated: CASKDRAFSGANVLTF.

The chain joins TRBV11-2 to TRBJ2-1; D perhaps matches TRBD2 (6 bases). The ends were cut back, 6 bases at V and 11 bases at J, with 11 bases in the middle. The germline gives CDR1 SGHAT, CDR2 FQNNGV. This CDR3 comprises 11 residues. This CDR3 is CASRQRTKQFF. As DNA, the CDR3 is TGTGCCAGCAGACAAAGGACTAAGCAGTTCTTC.

In this sample, this clonotype turned up a few times. The V and J genes are TRBV6-2 or TRBV6-3 and TRBJ2-6; no clear D. There are 16 residues in the CDR3. Trimming took 1 base from V and 0 from J, leaving 7 bases between them. In germline, CDR1 is MNHEY, CDR2 SVGEGT. The CDR3: CASSYLLGSGANVLTF. The CDR3 DNA sequence: TGTGCCAGCAGTTACTTATTGGGCTCTGGGGCCAACGTCCTGACTTTC.

In this sample, this clonotype turned up a few times. The CDR3 carries no conserved terminal phenylalanine or tryptophan, so it likely arises from a read error. No DNA is shown, since the ends of the CDR3 on it are uncertain; the CDR3 is the one TCRdb lists. The chain joins TRBV6-1 to TRBJ1-1; the D call of TRBD1 is as the table states it, not checked on the DNA. The CDR3 region is 12 residues in length, termini included. Germline V gene lookup returns CDR1 MNHNS and CDR2 SASEGT. CDR3 sequence reads: CASSERLVGDTL.

The table lists this clonotype with a few counts. The chain links TRBV6-2 or TRBV6-3 to TRBJ2-1, with TRBD1 matching 8 bases. The junction had 6 bases not matched to a gene; V was cut back by 2 bases and J by 3 bases. Per germline, CDR1 MNHEY and CDR2 SVGEGT. The CDR3 has 16 residues. CDR3 nucleotide sequence: TGTGCCAGCAGTTACGGGCCGGGACAGGTCTACAATGAGCAGTTCTTC. Residues: CASSYGPGQVYNEQFF.

The chain couples TRBV7-2 to TRBJ2-5, with 7 nucleotides matching TRBD1. The CDR3 consists of 14 residues. Per the germline V gene, CDR1 is SGHTA and CDR2 is FQGNSA. With V trimmed by 8 bases and J by 5 bases, 11 bases remained unmatched. This CDR3 is CASRRSQQGETQYF. The CDR3 DNA reads as TGTGCCAGCCGCCGTTCCCAACAGGGGGAGACCCAGTACTTC.

The V gene is TRBV10-3, the J gene TRBJ2-5, with 9 nucleotides matching TRBD2. Unmatched junction bases numbered 12, after V lost 0 bases and J lost 4 bases. Germline V gene sequence: CDR1 ENHRY, CDR2 SYGVKD. The CDR3 consists of 18 residues. The CDR3 here is CAISESELAGTGGETQYF. The CDR3 DNA is TGTGCCATCAGTGAGTCGGAACTAGCGGGCACCGGCGGAGAGACCCAGTACTTC.

The gene calls are TRBV4-3 and TRBJ2-3; TRBD1 or TRBD2 may be the D gene (7 bases each). V gave up 4 bases and J gave up 4 bases, with 21 bases separating them. This CDR3 region has 17 residues. Germline-derived CDR1 and CDR2 are LGHNA and YSLEER. CDR3 amino acids: CASSPAGRGLDPDTQYF. The CDR3 DNA sequence: TGCGCCAGCAGCCCCGCGGGGAGGGGGCTTGATCCAGATACGCAGTATTTT.